This T cell receptor beta chain was documented in a study of blood T cell repertoires in COVID-19. For the study at large: COVID-19 samples collected from the United States, Italy and Spain covered acute and convalescent phases. T cells, B-cell-depleted T cells, or PBMCs provided the cDNA or gDNA that served as material.

CDR1 LGHNT and CDR2 FRNRAP come from the germline V gene. V was pared by 2 bases and J by 4 bases, with 7 bases of the junction left unmatched. This CDR3 spans 17 amino acids. Original processing notes: Amplified reference gene primers provided the basis for estimating nucleated cell counts. Generated by immunoSEQ multiplex PCR, the TCRdb table keeps only in-frame clones and is missing some. D and trimming come from the DNA, and the V and J calls and clone size come from that table. The table shows about 120,000 clones, with roughly 88% occurring only once. The receptor was isolated from a man aged 35-49 years with acute or convalescent COVID-19. The sample consisted of peripheral blood. The J gene is TRBJ1-5, the V gene TRBV12-5; TRBD1 agrees at 11 bases. The CDR3 DNA follows: TGTGCTAGTGGTTTGACCCGGGACAGGGGGGGAAATCAGCCCCAGCATTTT. The encoded protein is CASGLTRDRGGNQPQHF. Together with reference TRBV12-5 and TRBJ1-5, the CDR3 gives the full variable domain: DARVTQTPRHKVTEMGQEVTMRCQPILGHNTVFWYRQTMMQGLELLAYFRNRAPLDDSGMPKDRFSAEMPDATLATLKIQPSEPRDSAVYFCASGLTRDRGGNQPQHFGDGTRLSIL.